This T cell receptor (beta chain) was sequenced for a study of T cells after yellow fever vaccination. The germline V gene encodes CDR1 LGHNA and CDR2 YSLEER. The CDR3 is made up of 17 amino acids. V dropped 1 base and J dropped 6; count of bases not matched to a gene: 11. In making TCR cDNA, 5'RACE template switching added a universal primer site and UMIs to it. TCRdb re-called the 5' RACE reads through MiXCR, storing one row per CDR3 protein. The sample shows approximately 610,000 distinct CDR3 sequences, approximately 16% of them seen only once. The genes are TRBV4-3 and TRBJ2-2; the match to TRBD1 covers 7 bases. The specimen was PBMCs, collected 4 to 6 days after the first yellow fever vaccination. The clonotype originates from a man aged 18 to 29 who received the YFV17D yellow fever vaccine. The CDR3 region is CASSQGGPGQIPGELFF. The CDR3 nucleotides read TGCGCCAGCAGCCAAGGGGGTCCGGGACAGATTCCCGGGGAGCTGTTTTTT.